The 6 T cell receptor beta chains presented below share a single source sample, sequenced in a study of CD8+CD57+ T cells in acquired aplastic anemia. Investigators profiled TCR beta VDJ and CDR3 from genomic DNA template. TCRdb reprocessed the reads via MiXCR and lists one record per CDR3 protein. The table shows 130,000 or so distinct CDR3 sequences, with under 60% occurring only once. Patients chosen for sequencing had shown CD8+CD57+ cell expansion by flow cytometry. Sequenced sample: sorted CD4+, CD8+, or CD8+CD57+ T cells (not recorded which) from PBMCs. Receptors were obtained from a human donor with aplastic anemia.

This chain joins TRBV9 and TRBJ1-3, with 7 positions matching TRBD1. The CDR3 extends over 15 amino acids. V lost 3 bases, J lost 0 bases, and 3 bases stayed unmatched. Germline assignment: CDR1 SGDLS and CDR2 YYNGEE. For the CDR3, the DNA is TGTGCCAGCAGCGGGACAGGAGGCTCTGGAAACACCATATATTTT. It codes for CASSGTGGSGNTIYF.

The gene calls are TRBV20-1 and TRBJ2-1; D gene uncertain. The CDR3 contains 14 residues. Trimming removed 1 base from V and 0 bases from J, with 7 bases in between. CDR1 and CDR2 (germline): DFQATT, SNEGSKA (reference sequence). CDR3 coding DNA: TGCAGTGCTAGAGCCGGAAGCTCCTACAATGAGCAGTTCTTC. This encodes CSARAGSSYNEQFF.

Notes on this clonotype: Compared with germline, one end of the junction differs, possibly owing to a read error. The chain is built from TRBV12-3 or TRBV12-4 and TRBJ2-2; 8 nucleotides match TRBD1. The CDR3 has 16 residues. The CDR3 nucleotides read TGTTCCAGCAGTGAGGACAGGGTAGGAGGTACCGGGGAGCTGTTTTTT. It translates to CSSSEDRVGGTGELFF.

The chain links TRBV7-6 to TRBJ2-3; D gene uncertain. V was cut by 5 bases and J by 6 bases, with 12 bases left in between. The germline gives CDR1 SGHVS, CDR2 FNYEAQ. There are 13 residues in the CDR3. The CDR3 DNA follows: TGTGCCAGCAGCCCACTCCCAAGGGATACGCAGTATTTT. It codes for CASSPLPRDTQYF.

The rearrangement uses TRBV5-4 and TRBJ1-2; D remains ambiguous. This CDR3 is built from 15 residues. Trimming took 0 bases from V and 6 from J, leaving 15 bases between them. Per the germline V gene, CDR1 is SGHNT and CDR2 is YYREEE (reference sequence). CDR3 nucleotide sequence: TGTGCCAGCAGCTTGGCTTTGTTGGGCGTGAATGGCTACACCTTC. This sequence encodes CASSLALLGVNGYTF.

V usage is TRBV6-5 and J usage is TRBJ2-7; perhaps TRBD1 as D (5 bases). Germline CDR1 is MNHEY and CDR2 is SVGAGI. V lost 2 bases, J lost 5 bases, and 16 bases lay in between. This CDR3 region has 15 residues. CDR3 DNA: TGTGCCAGCAGTTACGGGCAGGGAAATGGTAACGAGCAGTACTTC. Translating gives CASSYGQGNGNEQYF.